A selection of T cell receptor beta chains follows, all from one sample in a study of blood T cell repertoires in COVID-19. Generated by immunoSEQ multiplex PCR, the TCRdb table keeps only in-frame clones and is missing some. The sample has some 350,000 clones; roughly 90% are singletons. The sequenced material came from peripheral blood. Receptors originate from a woman aged 70 to 79 with COVID-19, enrolled during active disease. The CDR3 runs from the conserved cysteine through the conserved F or W. The D gene is left open where the match is weak. Clone size is shown for a subset of rows, as once, few, many or a class of expanded clone.

V gene,clone size,D gene,J gene,CDR3 DNA,CDR3 protein
TRBV24-1,.,.,TRBJ1-3,TGTGCCACCAGTGGTGCAGGGACTCCAAACACCATATATTTT,CATSGAGTPNTIYF
TRBV28,.,TRBD1,TRBJ2-7,TGTGCCAGCAGTTTACGAGGGGGACAGGGGATTCCCTACGAGCAGTACTTC,CASSLRGGQGIPYEQYF
TRBV19,.,TRBD1,TRBJ1-5,TGTGCCAGTAGTATAATGGCAGGGGGGAATAGCAATCAGCCCCAGCATTTT,CASSIMAGGNSNQPQHF
TRBV18,.,.,TRBJ2-5,TGTGCCAGCTCACCCCTGGGCCAGGGGCAGACCCAGTACTTC,CASSPLGQGQTQYF
TRBV4-1,.,.,TRBJ1-5,TGCGCCAGCAGCCAAGACAGGGATAGCAATCAGCCCCAGCATTTT,CASSQDRDSNQPQHF
TRBV18,.,.,TRBJ1-1,TGTGCCAGCTCACAGACAGAGTCTAACACTGAAGCTTTCTTT,CASSQTESNTEAFF
TRBV28,.,.,TRBJ1-1,TGTGCCAGCGCCTGGCAGGCAGGGACTGAAGCTTTCTTT,CASAWQAGTEAFF
TRBV11-2,.,TRBD1,TRBJ2-7,TGTGCCAGCAGCTTAGGTCCACCCGGGACAGGGACCTACGAGCAGTACTTC,CASSLGPPGTGTYEQYF
TRBV30,.,.,TRBJ1-1,TGTGCCTGGAGTGTACAGGCCTACACTGAAGCTTTCTTT,CAWSVQAYTEAFF
TRBV7-3,.,.,TRBJ1-2,TGTGCCAGCAGCTTTGGTGGGGGAGGCGGCTACACCTTC,CASSFGGGGGYTF
TRBV7-8,.,.,TRBJ2-1,TGTGCCAGCAGCCTTCGGACCGGGACATACTCCTACAATGAGCAGTTCTTC,CASSLRTGTYSYNEQFF
TRBV5-1,.,TRBD1,TRBJ1-3,TGCGCCAGCAGCGGGACAGGGCTCTCTGGAAACACCATATATTTT,CASSGTGLSGNTIYF
TRBV28,.,.,TRBJ2-7,TGTGCCACCGAGAATCGGGGGAGGGGGACTGGGGAGCAGTACTTC,CATENRGRGTGEQYF
TRBV27,.,.,TRBJ2-5,TGTGCCAGCAGTTTAGGGGTACTAGCTCAGGGAGAGACCCAGTACTTC,CASSLGVLAQGETQYF
TRBV15,.,.,TRBJ2-7,TGTGCCACCAGGGGGCTCGAGCAGTACTTC,CATRGLEQYF
TRBV5-1,.,TRBD2,TRBJ2-7,TGCGCCAGCAGCGTTAGACTAGCGGGGGAGTACGAGCAGTACTTC,CASSVRLAGEYEQYF
TRBV5-8,.,.,TRBJ2-3,TGTGCCAGCAGGGCGGGCCGGGGAACCACAGATACGCAGTATTTT,CASRAGRGTTDTQYF
TRBV7-9,few,.,TRBJ1-6,TGTGCCAGCAGCTCCCGGACAGAAAGCTCACCCCTCCACTTT,CASSSRTESSPLHF
TRBV5-1,.,TRBD1,TRBJ1-1,TGCGCCAGCAGCCGGGGGACAGGGGAACACGGTTTCTTT,CASSRGTGEHGFF
TRBV7-2,.,.,TRBJ1-5,TGTGCCAGCAGCTTAGTGGCGGGGGATCAGCCCCAGCATTTT,CASSLVAGDQPQHF
TRBV23-1,few,TRBD1,TRBJ1-2,TGCGCCAGCAGTCAAAGTCGCAGGGGGCAGAATGGCTCTAACTATGGCTACACCTTC,CASSQSRRGQNGSNYGYTF
TRBV7-9,.,TRBD2,TRBJ2-7,TGTGCCAGCAGCGTGACTAGCGGGGGGCCCTACGAGCAGTACTTC,CASSVTSGGPYEQYF
TRBV30,.,.,TRBJ1-3,TGTGCCTGGAGAATGGAGTCTGGAAACACCATATATTTT,CAWRMESGNTIYF
TRBV5-6,.,.,TRBJ2-7,TGTGCCAGCAGGCGTATCGGGGTTGGATCCTACGAGCAGTACTTC,CASRRIGVGSYEQYF
TRBV5-8,.,.,TRBJ2-7,TGTGCCAGCAGCTTGAGGAGCTCCTACGAGCAGTACTTC,CASSLRSSYEQYF
TRBV19,.,.,TRBJ1-3,TGTGCCACCAAAAGACAGATATACTCTGGAAACACCATATATTTT,CATKRQIYSGNTIYF
TRBV9,.,.,TRBJ2-2,TGTGCCAGCAGCGGCCCAGGGCGCCGGGCCGGGGAGCTGTTTTTT,CASSGPGRRAGELFF
TRBV7-2,.,.,TRBJ2-1,TGTGCCAGCAGCTCGGGGTCTAGCTCCTACAATGAGCAGTTCTTC,CASSSGSSSYNEQFF
TRBV12-3/TRBV12-4,.,.,TRBJ1-1,TGTGCCAGCAGAAGCATGAACACTGAAGCTTTCTTT,CASRSMNTEAFF
TRBV6-2/TRBV6-3,.,.,TRBJ2-7,TGTGCCAGCAGTTACTGGGCTGACGAGCAGTACTTC,CASSYWADEQYF
TRBV12-3/TRBV12-4,.,.,TRBJ2-7,TGTGCCAGCAGTTTACGACTAGGCGAGCAGTACTTC,CASSLRLGEQYF
TRBV24-1,.,.,TRBJ1-2,TGTGCCACCAGTGATTTTTCGCAGAACTATGGCTACACCTTC,CATSDFSQNYGYTF
TRBV27,.,.,TRBJ1-2,TGTGCCAGCAGTAGCAGACCTAGGGGCTATGGCTACACCTTC,CASSSRPRGYGYTF
TRBV2,.,.,TRBJ2-3,TGTGCCAGCAGTGCAGGGGAAGATACGCAGTATTTT,CASSAGEDTQYF
TRBV30,.,TRBD2,TRBJ2-3,TGTGCCTGGAGTCCACCTAGCGGGGTGCCAGATACGCAGTATTTT,CAWSPPSGVPDTQYF
TRBV9,.,TRBD1,TRBJ1-6,TGTGCCAGCAGCCCAGACAGGGCGTATAATTCACCCCTCCACTTT,CASSPDRAYNSPLHF
TRBV10-3,.,.,TRBJ1-2,TGTGCCATCATGCCGGGAGCTAACTATGGCTACACCTTC,CAIMPGANYGYTF
TRBV6-5,.,TRBD1,TRBJ2-7,TGTGCCAGCAGGGACAGGGGGACCTACGAGCAGTACTTC,CASRDRGTYEQYF
TRBV6-1,.,.,TRBJ2-1,TGTGCCAGCAGTGATATCCGGGGGAGCTCCTACAATGAGCAGTTCTTC,CASSDIRGSSYNEQFF
TRBV11-2,.,TRBD1,TRBJ1-2,TGTGCCAGCAGCTTCAGTGGACAGGGCAGCTTTAACTATGGCTACACCTTC,CASSFSGQGSFNYGYTF
TRBV7-2,few,.,TRBJ1-5,TGTGCCAGCAGCGCCAGAGGTTATCAGCCCCAGCATTTT,CASSARGYQPQHF
TRBV24-1,.,TRBD1,TRBJ1-4,TGTGCCACCAGTGACCCGGGACAGACTGAAAAACTGTTTTTT,CATSDPGQTEKLFF
TRBV20-1,.,TRBD2,TRBJ2-5,TGCAGTGCTAGTATTCCTCAGCGGGGGCCCCCGTCCAACTTC,CSASIPQRGPPSNF
TRBV6-2/TRBV6-3,.,.,TRBJ1-1,TGTGCCAGCAGTTACCTCGGGGTTGAGACTGAAGCTTTCTTT,CASSYLGVETEAFF
TRBV4-3,few,.,TRBJ1-2,TGCGCCAGCAGCCCCTTCGAGGGATATGGCTACACCTTC,CASSPFEGYGYTF
TRBV14,.,.,TRBJ2-7,TGTGCCAGCAGCCAAAGTGGGGCCAGGTACGAGCAGTACTTC,CASSQSGARYEQYF
TRBV5-6,.,.,TRBJ1-4,TGTGCCAGCAGGAAACAATACAGGGACGAAAAACTGTTTTTT,CASRKQYRDEKLFF
TRBV21-1,.,.,TRBJ1-5,TGTGCCAGCAGCAAAGCGACAGCCGATAGCAATCAGCCCCAGCATTTT,CASSKATADSNQPQHF
TRBV5-6,.,TRBD1,TRBJ2-7,TGTGCCAGCAGCTCGGGACAGTTCCTCTCCTACGAGCAGTACTTC,CASSSGQFLSYEQYF
TRBV10-3,.,TRBD1,TRBJ1-2,TGTGCCATCAGTGAGGAACAGGGGTTCAATGGCTACACCTTC,CAISEEQGFNGYTF
TRBV27,.,TRBD1,TRBJ1-5,TGTGCCAGCAGTCGAATGCCGGGACAGGAGGACCAGCCCCAGCATTTT,CASSRMPGQEDQPQHF
TRBV6-2/TRBV6-3,.,.,TRBJ2-7,TGTGCCAGCAGTTCCGGGGACTCCTACGAGCAGTACTTC,CASSSGDSYEQYF